This T cell receptor (beta chain) is drawn from a study of T-cell memory formation after mild COVID-19. The study's findings and limits: Prior to infection, memory already included some responding clones, suggesting cross-reactive memory joined.

This CDR3 spans 14 amino acids. CDR1 is LGHDT and CDR2 is YNNKEL in the germline V gene (reference sequence). V dropped 6 bases and J dropped 7; count of bases not matched to a gene: 5. TCRdb reanalysed the 5' RACE reads using MiXCR and keeps one entry per CDR3 protein. Among approximately 340,000 distinct CDR3 sequences listed, more than 15% were seen once. As regards this clonotype: What it binds is unknown.

The rearrangement links TRBV3-1 to TRBJ2-6; 8 bases line up with TRBD1. The receptor was isolated from a man in his late teens or twenties who had mild COVID-19 (a few samples of this study predate the infection). Cell type and time point are not known. The sequenced sample was PBMCs or a T cell subset sorted from them (not recorded which). CDR3 nucleotides: TGTGCCAGCAGACAGCAGGGGGCAGCCAACGTCCTGACTTTC. Protein: CASRQQGAANVLTF.